The 2 T cell receptor beta chains listed next were all sequenced from one sample in a study of blood T cell repertoires in COVID-19. Generated by immunoSEQ multiplex PCR, the TCRdb table keeps only in-frame clones and is missing some. The data contain almost 250,000 clones, about 89% of them singletons. The sample consisted of peripheral blood. These receptors were taken from a woman aged 60-75 years who had recovered from COVID-19.

This clone was found once. This chain connects TRBV3-1 (or the pseudogene TRBV3-2) to TRBJ1-2; unclear D gene. The CDR3 extends over 13 amino acids. Germline V gives CDR1 LGHDT, CDR2 YNNKEL (reference sequence). Trimming cost V 1 base and J 4 bases, with 7 bases left between them. The CDR3 DNA is TGTGCCAGCAGCCAAGCCCCAGGCTATGGCTACACCTTC. It is translated as CASSQAPGYGYTF.

The rearrangement uses TRBV24-1 and TRBJ1-2; D may be TRBD1 (6 bases). V was cut by 3 bases and J by 0 bases, with 16 bases left in between. The germline V gene encodes CDR1 KGHDR and CDR2 SFDVKD. This CDR3 contains 17 residues. The CDR3 nucleotides are TGTGCCACCAGTGATCCGACCGACAGGAGAGCTAACTATGGCTACACCTTC. This codes for CATSDPTDRRANYGYTF.